A single T cell receptor (beta chain) is shown here with its context. Its antigen is unknown. V lost 3 bases to trimming and J lost 2 bases, with 10 bases between them. The CDR3 is 14 amino acids. Germline lookup yields CDR1 SGHDT and CDR2 YYEEEE. These data are taken from a study of shared clonotypes between healthy human individuals. Study in general: The donor pool was made up of two women and a few men aged 18 to 49. Per donor, three plates held CD4 naive cells, three held CD4 memory, two held CD8 naive and one held CD8 memory.

Study findings and constraints: Limited genetic and exposure-history diversity came from having few donors.

CD8 cells regarded as naive lacked CD45RO, were positively chosen for CCR7, and omitted terminally differentiated effector memory CD45RA+ cells. Clones were read by immunoSEQ multiplex PCR, and TCRdb kept only the in-frame ones, dropping some. The data hold approximately 840,000 clones, with around 96% observed a single time. This clonotype originated in a young man in good health. The genes are TRBV5-6 and TRBJ2-3; D is ambiguous. The sequenced sample was naive CD8+ T cells sorted from blood. CDR3: CASSYLRITDTQYF. In DNA, the CDR3 is TGTGCCAGCAGCTACTTGAGGATCACAGATACGCAGTATTTT.